This TCR beta chain was sequenced in a study of CD8 T cells in Susac syndrome. Study in general: Blood was drawn from patients with Susac syndrome. At that point, they were therapy-naive, on corticosteroids, or on intravenous immunoglobulin alone.

Concerning this clonotype: Its target is not known. At one end the junction does not follow the germline gene, possibly because of a read error.

This CDR3 contains 14 residues. Germline values: CDR1 GTSNPN, CDR2 SVGIG (reference sequence). Random hexamers primed reverse transcription of about 0.5 to 1 ug RNA. TCRdb re-analysed the immunoSEQ multiplex PCR reads in MiXCR, keeping a single row per CDR3 protein. The top ten hold about 0.14% of the sample, which has over 130,000 distinct CDR3 sequences, roughly 94% seen once. High-throughput TCR beta sequencing covered peripheral CD8+ and CD4+ T cells. Isolation of CD8+ and CD4+ T cells was performed negatively, whereas enrichment of TEMRA cells was done by FACS. Notes on the study in general: Acknowledgment was made by the study that its TCR sequencing and HLA analysis involved a relatively small number of individuals.

This clonotype was sampled from a human donor with Susac syndrome. The V call is TRBV30, the J call TRBJ2-5; D could derive from TRBD1 or TRBD2 (5 bases each). Sequenced: CD4+ T cells from PBMCs. CDR3 region: CARRVRGDQETQYF. The CDR3, as DNA: TGTGCCCGGAGAGTAAGAGGGGACCAAGAGACCCAGTACTTC. The full variable domain, with the rest looked up from reference TRBV30 and TRBJ2-5, is SQTIHQWPATLVQPVGSPLSLECTVEGTSNPNLYWYRQAAGRGLQLLFYSVGIGQISSEVPQNLSASRPQDRQFILSSKKLLLSDSGFYLCARRVRGDQETQYFGPGTRLLVL.